The 14 T cell receptor beta chains reported below all come from one sample, sequenced in a study of molecular identifiers for immune sequencing clone quantification. TCRdb used MiXCR to reprocess the PCR reads, holding one entry per CDR3 protein. The top ten clones hold around 0.76% of a sample with some 320,000 distinct CDR3 sequences, roughly a quarter of them seen once. The sequenced material came from naive CD8+ T cells from blood, with Jurkat cell RNA spiked in. Specified subset: FACS-sorted CD8+CD4-CCR7+CD45RA+ naive T cells. The source is a human donor in good health. Some libraries in this study had Jurkat cell RNA spiked in.

This clonotype has ten or more counts. The J gene is TRBJ2-3, the V gene TRBV7-2; 7 bases match TRBD2. The CDR3 length is 14 residues. V shed 0 bases and J 5 bases; nucleotides not matched to a gene: 2. Looked up from germline, CDR1 is SGHTA and CDR2 is FQGNSA. The CDR3 sequence is CASSLAGGQDTQYF. In nucleotides, the CDR3 is TGTGCCAGCAGCTTAGCGGGAGGGCAAGATACGCAGTATTTT.

This clonotype was seen ten or more times. Here the CDR3 reads CASSRKDSFGEQYF. CDR3 in DNA: TGTGCCAGCAGTCGAAAGGACAGCTTTGGCGAGCAGTACTTC. The chain combines TRBV28 with TRBJ2-7, with D perhaps matching TRBD1 (6 bases). The germline V and J ends were trimmed by 5 bases and 6 bases, with 17 bases remaining between them. This CDR3 has 14 residues. Germline CDR1 is MDHEN and CDR2 is SYDVKM.

The V gene is TRBV19, the J gene TRBJ2-7; D is ambiguous. Germline assignment: CDR1 LNHDA and CDR2 SQIVND (reference sequence). Trimming removed 3 bases from V and 6 bases from J, with 15 bases in between. The CDR3 covers 14 residues. The CDR3 loop reads CASSIGTNPTEQYF. CDR3 nucleotides: TGTGCCAGTAGTATCGGCACAAATCCTACCGAGCAGTACTTC.

There are a few counts of this clonotype. This chain links TRBV2 with TRBJ1-2; 8 nucleotides line up with TRBD1. This CDR3 has 15 amino acids. With 10 bases clipped from V and 2 bases from J, the junction kept 12 bases outside the gene matches. CDR1 is SNHLY, CDR2 FYNNEI, per germline. The CDR3 DNA follows: TGTGCCACCCTGAGATCGGACAGGGTGAACTATGGCTACACCTTC. This sequence encodes CATLRSDRVNYGYTF.

The chain couples TRBV20-1 to TRBJ1-5, with D hard to call. The V and J ends lost 5 bases and 0 bases respectively, with 17 bases between them. The CDR3 spans 16 residues. The germline gives CDR1 DFQATT, CDR2 SNEGSKA (reference sequence). CDR3 loop: CSALTPRTDSNQPQHF. In nucleotides, the CDR3 is TGCAGTGCTCTAACTCCTCGGACGGATAGCAATCAGCCCCAGCATTTT.

Ten or more counts support this clonotype. The chain carries TRBV6-5 and TRBJ1-5; D gene unclear. This CDR3 is built from 13 residues. Germline V gene sequence: CDR1 MNHEY, CDR2 SVGAGI. V was trimmed by 8 bases and J by 0 bases, leaving 8 bases between them. CDR3 nucleotides: TGTGCCAGCGGGGTTCATAGCAATCAGCCCCAGCATTTT. This encodes CASGVHSNQPQHF.

The chain combines TRBV9 with TRBJ2-1; TRBD2 matches 7 bases. V shed 5 bases and J 1 base; nucleotides not matched to a gene: 3. This CDR3 comprises 14 residues. Per the germline V gene, CDR1 is SGDLS and CDR2 is YYNGEE. CDR3 DNA sequence: TGTGCCAGCAGGGGGGGGGTTTCCTACAATGAGCAGTTCTTC. Its translation is CASRGGVSYNEQFF.

In this sample, this clonotype turned up many times. The chain recombines TRBV6-6 with TRBJ2-7; tentative D call: TRBD1 (6 bases). Trimming pared 2 bases from V and 4 bases from J, leaving 9 bases between. Germline CDR1 and CDR2: MNHNY and SVGAGI (reference sequence). This CDR3 comprises 13 residues. Here the CDR3 DNA reads TGTGCCAGCAGTTACGCGGACAGTTACGAGCAGTACTTC. Its translation is CASSYADSYEQYF.

Comments on this clonotype: A read error is possible here, since a much larger clone lies one base away. This sequence joins TRBV27 and TRBJ1-5, with a weak D call TRBD1 (5 bases). The CDR3 spans 13 residues. Trimming cost V 6 bases and J 4 bases, with 10 bases left between them. The germline V gene encodes CDR1 MNHEY and CDR2 SMNVEV (reference sequence). The CDR3 here is CASRLWGNQPQHF. The CDR3 DNA follows: TGTGCCAGCAGATTGTGGGGGAATCAGCCCCAGCATTTT.

In regard to this clonotype: This may be a read error, as it is one base from a much larger clone. V gene TRBV29-1 combines with J gene TRBJ2-5; no definite D call. The CDR3 loop spans 15 amino acids. V lost 3 bases and J lost 5, with 19 bases in between. The germline gives CDR1 SQVTM, CDR2 ANQGSEA. The CDR3 loop reads CSVDAPGHATETQYF. CDR3 nucleotides: TGCAGCGTTGACGCTCCAGGCCACGCGACGGAGACCCAGTACTTC.

This clonotype was observed many times. The J gene is TRBJ2-3, the V gene TRBV7-2; TRBD2 agrees at 11 bases. The CDR3 runs to 18 residues. Germline V gives CDR1 SGHTA, CDR2 FQGNSA. V was pared by 4 bases and J by 4 bases, with 13 bases of the junction left unmatched. CDR3 bases: TGTGCCAGCAGCTCGGGACTAGCGGACACCAGAGGAGCAGATACGCAGTATTTT. Translated: CASSSGLADTRGADTQYF.

About this clonotype: Just one base apart from a much larger clone, this may be a read error. V usage is TRBV25-1 and J usage is TRBJ1-1; possible D gene TRBD1, 5 bases. From germline, CDR1 is MGHDK and CDR2 SYGVNS. The V end lost 4 bases, the J end lost 4 bases, and 13 bases lay between the germline ends. The CDR3 is 14 amino acids. The CDR3 reads CASSALGLGTEAFF. CDR3 DNA sequence: TGTGCCAGCAGTGCCTTGGGGCTTGGCACTGAAGCTTTCTTT.

The CDR3 sequence: CASSLPGQGSYEQYF. The CDR3, as DNA: TGTGCCAGCAGCTTACCGGGACAGGGTTCCTACGAGCAGTACTTC. J is TRBJ2-7 and V is TRBV5-4, with 9 positions matching TRBD1. Germline assignment: CDR1 SGHNT and CDR2 YYREEE (reference sequence). Trimming removed 2 bases from V and 1 base from J; junction bases left unmatched: 4. This CDR3 spans 15 amino acids.

With regard to this clonotype: A much more abundant neighbour one base away suggests this may be a read error. This chain uses TRBV7-9 with TRBJ2-7, with a possible D match to TRBD2 (6 bases). The CDR3 loop spans 16 amino acids. Looked up from germline, CDR1 is SEHNR and CDR2 is FQNEAQ (reference sequence). DNA of the CDR3: TGTGCCAGCAGCGCACTAGAGGCTGGGACTGCCTACGGGCAGTACTTC. Its translation is CASSALEAGTAYGQYF.